This T cell receptor (beta chain) appears in the sequencing data of a study of T cell repertoires in cytomegalovirus infection. Study summary: CMV epitopes, recently identified HLA-C-restricted and well-studied HLA-B-restricted, were used. Public TCR beta signatures indicated both CMV infection and matching HLA type.

TCRdb reanalysed the reads using MiXCR and keeps one entry per CDR3 protein. This repertoire shows approximately 730,000 distinct CDR3 sequences, 25% to 35% found once; its top ten account for around 13%. Findings and limits, study-wide: The ex vivo response was dominated by HLA-C-restricted CMV-specific TCR beta clonotypes. Identification of carriers of CMV plus the relevant HLA was performed using cumulative public TCR beta family frequency.

A word on this clonotype: What it binds is unknown.

The CDR3 is made up of 15 amino acids. With 3 bases removed from V and 2 bases from J, the gap between germline ends came to 11 bases. The germline V gene encodes CDR1 MNHEY and CDR2 SMNVEV (reference sequence). This receptor was identified in a human donor in good health (CMV status not recorded). Some clones in this sample may be carry-over from other donors' samples. Specimen: cultured CD8+ T cells from PBMCs, collected from culture after CMV antigen stimulation. This chain joins TRBV27 and TRBJ2-1; weak D call: TRBD2 (6 bases). The CDR3 reads CASSFLRGPYNEQFF. The CDR3 bases are TGTGCCAGCAGTTTCTTGCGGGGTCCCTACAATGAGCAGTTCTTC.